The 11 T cell receptor beta chains presented below share a single source sample, sequenced in a study of radiotherapy plus CTLA-4 blockade in lung cancer. Libraries were prepared by immunoSEQ multiplex PCR; TCRdb keeps only in-frame clonotypes and omits some of them. The table has roughly 90,000 clones, 80% to 90% seen once. Sequencing was performed on peripheral blood, taken from a patient treated with radiotherapy plus ipilimumab. The receptors derive from a human donor with non-small cell lung cancer that progressed on radiotherapy plus ipilimumab.

This chain joins TRBV5-1 and TRBJ2-7, with 11 nucleotides matching TRBD1. Germline V lookup: CDR1 SGHRS, CDR2 YFSETQ. V lost 4 bases and J lost 7; bases outside the gene matches: 10. The CDR3 totals 15 residues. The CDR3 nucleotides are TGCGCCAGCAGCCGAGGGACAGGGGGATTAGGGGAGCAGTACTTC. Translation: CASSRGTGGLGEQYF.

The chain links TRBV18 to TRBJ1-4; 7 bases match TRBD1. Trimming removed 1 base from V and 6 bases from J; junction bases left unmatched: 5. Germline assignment: CDR1 KGHSH and CDR2 LQKENI. The CDR3 totals 15 residues. The CDR3 coding sequence is TGTGCCAGCTCACCACGACAGGGTTTTGATGAAAAACTGTTTTTT. Its translation is CASSPRQGFDEKLFF.

V gene TRBV6-6 combines with J gene TRBJ2-7; 10 positions agree with TRBD2. Germline assignment: CDR1 MNHNY and CDR2 SVGAGI (reference sequence). The CDR3 loop spans 15 amino acids. Germline trimming cut 0 bases from V and 6 bases from J; bases unmatched to any gene: 5. This chain's CDR3 is CASSYSSGRAAEQYF. CDR3 DNA: TGTGCCAGCAGTTACTCCAGCGGGAGGGCGGCCGAGCAGTACTTC.

The V call is TRBV7-2, the J call TRBJ2-3; 9 nucleotides align to TRBD1. The germline CDR1 and CDR2 sequences are SGHTA and FQGNSA. V was clipped by 2 bases and J by 9 bases; unmatched bases: 6. The CDR3 runs to 14 residues. CDR3 nucleotides: TGTGCCAGCAGCTTATCACAGGGGGCCGGGACGCAGTATTTT. Translating gives CASSLSQGAGTQYF. Combining the CDR3 with reference TRBV7-2 and TRBJ2-3 gives the whole variable domain GAGVSQSPSNKVTEKGKDVELRCDPISGHTALYWYRQSLGQGLEFLIYFQGNSAPDKSGLPSDRFSAERTGGSVSTLTIQRTQQEDSAVYLCASSLSQGAGTQYFGPGTRLTVL.

V and J are TRBV5-1 and TRBJ2-5; D possibly matches TRBD1 or TRBD2 (5 bases each). V shed 0 bases and J shed 4 bases, with 10 bases lying between them. The CDR3 length is 14 residues. CDR1 and CDR2 (germline): SGHRS, YFSETQ. The CDR3 protein is CASSLGGNLETQYF. CDR3 in DNA: TGCGCCAGCAGCTTGGGGGGGAATTTAGAGACCCAGTACTTC.

This chain connects TRBV9 to TRBJ2-2; D is possibly TRBD1 or TRBD2 (5 bases each). The V gene lost 2 bases and the J gene lost 3 bases, with 8 bases spanning the gap. Germline loops: CDR1 SGDLS, CDR2 YYNGEE. The CDR3 runs to 14 residues. The DNA of the CDR3 is TGTGCCAGCAGCGTCGTGGGACACACCGGGGAGCTGTTTTTT. This sequence encodes CASSVVGHTGELFF.

This chain uses TRBV15 with TRBJ2-1; the match to TRBD1 covers 9 bases. CDR3 length equals 14 residues. Germline CDR1 LNHNV, CDR2 YYDKDF (reference sequence). Germline trimming cut 8 bases from V and 6 bases from J; bases unmatched to any gene: 8. The CDR3 nucleotides read TGTGCCACCGGATTTGGGACAGGGTTCAATGAGCAGTTCTTC. Its translation: CATGFGTGFNEQFF.

The chain links TRBV6-1 to TRBJ2-2; TRBD1 is a possible D gene (6 bases). V lost 5 bases and J 4 bases, leaving 11 bases between the germline ends. CDR1 and CDR2 (germline): MNHNS, SASEGT. The CDR3 sequence is 14 residues long. Here the CDR3 reads CASSWQGFTGELFF. CDR3 nucleotide sequence: TGTGCCAGCAGTTGGCAGGGGTTCACCGGGGAGCTGTTTTTT.

This chain connects TRBV5-1 to TRBJ2-1; D is possibly TRBD2 (5 bases). The CDR3 totals 15 residues. Germline CDR1 is SGHRS and CDR2 is YFSETQ. V lost 2 bases, J lost 4 bases, and 13 bases lay in between. The CDR3 here is CASSFENGDYNEQFF. The CDR3 nucleotides read TGCGCCAGCAGCTTTGAGAACGGGGATTACAATGAGCAGTTCTTC.

This clone has a single count. The genes are TRBV2 and TRBJ2-1, with 13 bases that match TRBD2. In germline, CDR1 is SNHLY, CDR2 FYNNEI. CDR3 length: 17 amino acids. The J segment lost 14 bases and the V segment lost 7 bases, leaving 20 bases of the junction unmatched. The CDR3 DNA reads as TGTGCCAGCATCGACCCCTTATCACCCGGGACTAGCGGGACTGAGTTCTTC. It codes for CASIDPLSPGTSGTEFF.

The V and J genes are TRBV7-3 and TRBJ1-2; D perhaps matches TRBD1 (5 bases). Trimming stripped 5 bases from V and 0 bases from J, with 13 bases between. The germline gives CDR1 SGHTA, CDR2 FQGTGA. The length of the CDR3 is 15 residues. The CDR3 loop is CASSPGGVPNYGYTF. DNA for the CDR3: TGTGCCAGCAGCCCCGGGGGGGTGCCTAACTATGGCTACACCTTC.